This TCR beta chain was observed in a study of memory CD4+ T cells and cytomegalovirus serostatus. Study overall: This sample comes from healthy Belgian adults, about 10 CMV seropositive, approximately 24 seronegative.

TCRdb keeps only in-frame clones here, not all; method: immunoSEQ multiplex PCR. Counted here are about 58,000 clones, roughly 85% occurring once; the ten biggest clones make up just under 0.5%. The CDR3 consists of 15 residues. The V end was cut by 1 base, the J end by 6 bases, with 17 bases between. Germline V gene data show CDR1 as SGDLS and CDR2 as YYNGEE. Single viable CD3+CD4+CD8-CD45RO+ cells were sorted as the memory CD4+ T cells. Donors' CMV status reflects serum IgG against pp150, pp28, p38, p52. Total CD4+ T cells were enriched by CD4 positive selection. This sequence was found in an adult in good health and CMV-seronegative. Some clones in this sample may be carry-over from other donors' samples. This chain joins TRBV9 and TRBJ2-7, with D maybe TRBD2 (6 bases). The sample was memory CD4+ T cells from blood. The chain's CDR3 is CASSVSGGPGGEQYF. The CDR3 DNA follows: TGTGCCAGCAGCGTATCTGGCGGTCCCGGGGGCGAGCAGTACTTC.